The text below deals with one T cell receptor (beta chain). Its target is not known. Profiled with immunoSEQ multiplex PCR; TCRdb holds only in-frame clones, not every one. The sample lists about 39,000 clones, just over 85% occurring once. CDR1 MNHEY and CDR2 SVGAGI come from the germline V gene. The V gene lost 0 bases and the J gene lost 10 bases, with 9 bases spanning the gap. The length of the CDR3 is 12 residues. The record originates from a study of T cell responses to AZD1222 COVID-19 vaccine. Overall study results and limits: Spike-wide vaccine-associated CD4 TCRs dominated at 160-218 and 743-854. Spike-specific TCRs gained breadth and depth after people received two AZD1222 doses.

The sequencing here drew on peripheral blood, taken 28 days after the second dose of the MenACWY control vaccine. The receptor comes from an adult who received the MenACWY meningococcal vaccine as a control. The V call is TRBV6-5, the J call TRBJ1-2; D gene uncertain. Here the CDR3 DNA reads TGTGCCAGCAGTTACTCGGGAGGGTCCTACACCTTC. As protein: CASSYSGGSYTF.